A selection of T cell receptor beta chains follows, all from one sample in a study of T cell responses to AZD1222 COVID-19 vaccine. The table came from immunoSEQ multiplex PCR; TCRdb's copy has only in-frame clones and leaves some out. Of about 88,000 clones in the sample, 92% were seen once. The starting material was peripheral blood, obtained on day 0 of AZD1222 vaccination. These receptors were collected from an adult in good health. The CDR3 runs from the conserved cysteine through the conserved F or W. The order of the fields is D gene, clone size, V gene, J gene, CDR3 DNA, CDR3 protein. A D gene is named only where the DNA matches it firmly. Some rows mark clone size as missing; the rest say once, few, many or name a class of expanded clone.

d_gene: -
abundance: -
v_gene: TRBV7-8
j_gene: TRBJ1-5
CDR3nt: TGTGCCAGCAGCCCGGACGGGTATCAGCCCCAGCATTTT
CDR3aa: CASSPDGYQPQHF

d_gene: -
abundance: -
v_gene: TRBV27
j_gene: TRBJ2-3
CDR3nt: TGTGCCAGCAGGCGGGGATTGGGAAGCACAGATACGCAGTATTTT
CDR3aa: CASRRGLGSTDTQYF

d_gene: -
abundance: -
v_gene: TRBV21-1
j_gene: TRBJ1-5
CDR3nt: TGTGCCAGACGTCCCGGGGAGGGAAGTCAGCCCCAGCATTTT
CDR3aa: CARRPGEGSQPQHF

d_gene: -
abundance: once
v_gene: TRBV5-1
j_gene: TRBJ1-1
CDR3nt: TGCGCCAGCAGCTTGGCAGGGATGAACACTGAAGCTTTCTTT
CDR3aa: CASSLAGMNTEAFF

d_gene: -
abundance: -
v_gene: TRBV29-1
j_gene: TRBJ1-1
CDR3nt: TGCAGCGTTGAAGGCCCCCCGGGGACCATGAACACTGAAGCTTTCTTT
CDR3aa: CSVEGPPGTMNTEAFF

d_gene: TRBD1
abundance: -
v_gene: TRBV7-8
j_gene: TRBJ1-2
CDR3nt: TGTGCCAGCAGCTCCGGGACAGGTTTTCTTCACTATGGCTACACCTTC
CDR3aa: CASSSGTGFLHYGYTF

d_gene: -
abundance: few
v_gene: TRBV28
j_gene: TRBJ1-1
CDR3nt: TGTGCCAGCAGTTTAAGCAGGGCAACTGAAGCTTTCTTT
CDR3aa: CASSLSRATEAFF

d_gene: TRBD1
abundance: -
v_gene: TRBV11-3
j_gene: TRBJ2-1
CDR3nt: TGTGCCAGCAGCCCTCAGGGGGCCGGGGAGCAGTTCTTC
CDR3aa: CASSPQGAGEQFF

d_gene: -
abundance: once
v_gene: TRBV27
j_gene: TRBJ1-2
CDR3nt: TGTGCCAGCAGTTTATGGCTAGGGGCCCTCCCAATTGGCTACACCTTC
CDR3aa: CASSLWLGALPIGYTF

d_gene: -
abundance: -
v_gene: TRBV29-1
j_gene: TRBJ2-3
CDR3nt: TGCAGCGTTGAAGATGCAGGGGCTACGCAGTATTTT
CDR3aa: CSVEDAGATQYF

d_gene: TRBD1
abundance: -
v_gene: TRBV19
j_gene: TRBJ1-5
CDR3nt: TGTGCCAGTAGTATATTGACAGGGGGCTATCAGCCCCAGCATTTT
CDR3aa: CASSILTGGYQPQHF

d_gene: TRBD1
abundance: -
v_gene: TRBV6-5
j_gene: TRBJ1-2
CDR3nt: TGTGCCAGCAGTTACCGAGGACAGGGTAACTATGGCTACACCTTC
CDR3aa: CASSYRGQGNYGYTF

d_gene: -
abundance: -
v_gene: TRBV6-2/TRBV6-3
j_gene: TRBJ2-5
CDR3nt: TGTGCCAGCAGTTACTTAACCCAAGAGACCCAGTACTTC
CDR3aa: CASSYLTQETQYF